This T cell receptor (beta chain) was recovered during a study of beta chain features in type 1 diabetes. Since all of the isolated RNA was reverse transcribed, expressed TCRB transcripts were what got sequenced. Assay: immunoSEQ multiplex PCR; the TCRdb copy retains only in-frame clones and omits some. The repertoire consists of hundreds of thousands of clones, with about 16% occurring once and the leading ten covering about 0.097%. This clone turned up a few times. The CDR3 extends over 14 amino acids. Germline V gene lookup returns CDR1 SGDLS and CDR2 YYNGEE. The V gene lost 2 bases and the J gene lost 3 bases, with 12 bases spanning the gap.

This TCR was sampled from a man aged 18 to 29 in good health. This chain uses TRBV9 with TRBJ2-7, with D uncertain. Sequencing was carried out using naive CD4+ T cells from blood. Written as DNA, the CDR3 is TGTGCCAGCAGCGTCTCGGACGGAGTCTACGAGCAGTACTTC. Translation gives CASSVSDGVYEQYF.